This T cell receptor beta chain was sequenced for a study of cytomegalovirus exposure and HLA in healthy donors. Study-level information: Within the Caucasian-associated ancestry cluster were 81% of the approximately 390 genotyped donors.

The study ran its PCR with 60 Vbeta and 13 Jbeta primers. Repertoires were generated with immunoSEQ multiplex PCR, while TCRdb's copy carries only in-frame clones and drops some. This repertoire includes about 110,000 clones. Sequenced: PBMCs. The sequence was collected from a man in his forties in good health and CMV-seropositive.

For the CDR3, the DNA is TGCAGCGGTGACAGGGGGCCTTACACTGAAGCTTTCTTT. Its protein is CSGDRGPYTEAFF. The chain employs TRBV29-1 and TRBJ1-1, with TRBD1 matching over 10 bases. The junction had 5 bases not matched to a gene; V was cut back by 7 bases and J by 3 bases. The germline gives CDR1 SQVTM, CDR2 ANQGSEA. The CDR3 is made up of 13 amino acids.